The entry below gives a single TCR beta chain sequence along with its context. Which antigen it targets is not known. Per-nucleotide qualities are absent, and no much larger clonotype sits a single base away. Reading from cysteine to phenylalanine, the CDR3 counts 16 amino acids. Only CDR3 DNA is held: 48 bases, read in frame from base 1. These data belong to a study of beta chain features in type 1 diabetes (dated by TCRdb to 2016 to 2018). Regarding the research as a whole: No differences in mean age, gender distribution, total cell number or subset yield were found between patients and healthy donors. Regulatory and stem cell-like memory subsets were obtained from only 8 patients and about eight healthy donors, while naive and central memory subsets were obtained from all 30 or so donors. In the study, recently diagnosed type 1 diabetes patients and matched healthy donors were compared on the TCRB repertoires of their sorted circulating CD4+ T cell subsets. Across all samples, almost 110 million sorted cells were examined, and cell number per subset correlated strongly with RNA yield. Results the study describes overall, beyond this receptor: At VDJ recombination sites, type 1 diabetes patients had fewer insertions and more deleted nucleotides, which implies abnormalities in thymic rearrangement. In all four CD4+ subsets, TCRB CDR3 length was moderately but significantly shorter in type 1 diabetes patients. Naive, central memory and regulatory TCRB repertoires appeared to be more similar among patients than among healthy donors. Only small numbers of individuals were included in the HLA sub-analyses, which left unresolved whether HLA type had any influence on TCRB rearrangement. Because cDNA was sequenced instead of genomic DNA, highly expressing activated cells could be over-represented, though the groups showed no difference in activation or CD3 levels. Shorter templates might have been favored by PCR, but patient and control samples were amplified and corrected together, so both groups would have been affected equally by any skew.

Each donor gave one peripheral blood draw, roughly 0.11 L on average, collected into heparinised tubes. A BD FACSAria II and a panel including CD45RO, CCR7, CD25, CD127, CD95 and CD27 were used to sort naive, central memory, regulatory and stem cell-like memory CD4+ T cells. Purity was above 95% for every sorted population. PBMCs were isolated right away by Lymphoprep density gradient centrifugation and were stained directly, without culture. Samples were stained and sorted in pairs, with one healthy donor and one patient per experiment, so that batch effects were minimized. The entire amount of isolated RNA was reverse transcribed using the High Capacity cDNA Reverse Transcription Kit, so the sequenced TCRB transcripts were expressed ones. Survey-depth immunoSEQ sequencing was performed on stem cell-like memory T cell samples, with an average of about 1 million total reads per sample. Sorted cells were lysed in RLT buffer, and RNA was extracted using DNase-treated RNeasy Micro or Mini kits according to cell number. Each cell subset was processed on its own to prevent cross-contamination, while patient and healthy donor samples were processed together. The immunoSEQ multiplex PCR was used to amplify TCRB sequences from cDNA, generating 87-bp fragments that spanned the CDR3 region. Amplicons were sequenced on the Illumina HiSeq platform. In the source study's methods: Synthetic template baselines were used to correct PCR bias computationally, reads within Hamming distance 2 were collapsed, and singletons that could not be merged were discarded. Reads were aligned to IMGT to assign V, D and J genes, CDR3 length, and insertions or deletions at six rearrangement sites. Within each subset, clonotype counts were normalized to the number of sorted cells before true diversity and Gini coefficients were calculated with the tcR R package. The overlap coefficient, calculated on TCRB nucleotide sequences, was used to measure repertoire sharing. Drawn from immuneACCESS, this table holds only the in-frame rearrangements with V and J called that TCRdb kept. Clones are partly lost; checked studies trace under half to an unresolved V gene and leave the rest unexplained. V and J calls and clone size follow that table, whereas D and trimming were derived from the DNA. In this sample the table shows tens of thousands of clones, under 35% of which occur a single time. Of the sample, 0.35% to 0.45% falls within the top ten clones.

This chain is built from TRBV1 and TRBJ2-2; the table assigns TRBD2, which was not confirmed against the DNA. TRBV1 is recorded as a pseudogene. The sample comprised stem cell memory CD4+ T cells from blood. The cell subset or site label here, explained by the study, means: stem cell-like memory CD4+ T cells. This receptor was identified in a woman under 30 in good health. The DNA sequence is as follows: TGCACCAGCAGCCAAGCGGGACTAGCGGGAACCGGGGAGCTGTTTTTT. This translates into CTSSQAGLAGTGELFF.